Reported below is one T cell receptor (beta chain). This table comes from immunoSEQ multiplex PCR, and its TCRdb copy is limited to in-frame clones, with some not included. Counted here are 29,000 or so clones, around 90% occurring once; the ten biggest clones make up approximately 3.9%. The data belong to a study of control samples from healthy donors and cancer patients. After removal of 11 bases from V and 5 bases from J, the junction contained 15 bases not matched to a gene. Germline values: CDR1 MDHEN, CDR2 SYDVKM. This CDR3 comprises 14 residues. Sequenced: formalin-fixed, paraffin-embedded tissue. This sequence was found in a female donor with melanoma. The V and J genes are TRBV28 and TRBJ2-7, with 7 nucleotides matching TRBD1. CDR3 bases: TGTGCCGCCACGACTTTAAAGAGGGGGCACGAGCAGTACTTC. This translates into CAATTLKRGHEQYF.